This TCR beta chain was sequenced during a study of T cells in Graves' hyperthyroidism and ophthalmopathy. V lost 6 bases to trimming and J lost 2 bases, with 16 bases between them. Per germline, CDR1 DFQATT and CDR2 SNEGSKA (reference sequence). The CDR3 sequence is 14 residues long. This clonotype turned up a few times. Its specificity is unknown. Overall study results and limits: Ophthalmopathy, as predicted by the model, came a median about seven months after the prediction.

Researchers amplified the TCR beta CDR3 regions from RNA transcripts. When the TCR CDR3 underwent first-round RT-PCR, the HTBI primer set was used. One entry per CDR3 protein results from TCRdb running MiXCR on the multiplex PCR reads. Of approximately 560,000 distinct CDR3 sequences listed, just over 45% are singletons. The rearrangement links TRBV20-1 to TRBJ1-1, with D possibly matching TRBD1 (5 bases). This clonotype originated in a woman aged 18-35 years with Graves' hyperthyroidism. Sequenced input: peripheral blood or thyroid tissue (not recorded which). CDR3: CSARKGRGNTEAFF. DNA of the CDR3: TGCAGTGCCAGGAAGGGGAGGGGCAACACTGAAGCTTTCTTT.